Listed here are 9 T cell receptor beta chains from one sample, sequenced in a study of blood T cell repertoires in COVID-19. Method: immunoSEQ multiplex PCR; TCRdb's copy keeps in-frame clones and lacks some. Among 250,000 to 350,000 clones, 88% were seen once, and the ten largest hold 2% to 2.5%. Sequences were obtained from PBMCs or T cells enriched from blood (not recorded which). Receptors were obtained from a woman in her sixties or seventies in a cohort exposed to, infected with or recovered from COVID-19 (not recorded which).

With regard to this clone: Sequence at one end of the junction differs from germline and may be a read error. The J gene is TRBJ2-4, the V gene TRBV6-5; a possible D gene is TRBD1 (5 bases). The CDR3 consists of 15 residues. The germline V gene encodes CDR1 MNHEY and CDR2 SVGAGI. For the CDR3, the DNA is TGTGCTAGCAAGGACGACAGCTTAGCCAAAAACATTCAGTACTTC. Its protein is CASKDDSLAKNIQYF.

The table lists this clone with a few counts. The rearrangement joins TRBV18 to TRBJ2-2; 8 bases line up with TRBD2. CDR1 is KGHSH, CDR2 LQKENI, per germline. The CDR3 loop spans 15 amino acids. J lost 4 bases, V lost 6 bases, and 7 bases had no gene match. The CDR3 sequence is CASSATAGATGELFF. For the CDR3, the DNA is TGTGCCAGCTCCGCGACAGCGGGAGCCACCGGGGAGCTGTTTTTT.

This clone was counted a single time. This chain links TRBV15 with TRBJ2-1; D unresolved. The CDR3 sequence is 12 residues long. Germline CDR1 and CDR2: LNHNV and YYDKDF (reference sequence). V was clipped by 2 bases and J by 7 bases, with 6 bases between them. The CDR3 loop is CATSRLNNEQFF. The DNA for the CDR3 is TGTGCCACCAGCAGACTTAATAATGAGCAGTTCTTC.

The chain carries TRBV7-2 and TRBJ1-4; 7 nucleotides align to TRBD1. The CDR3 consists of 16 residues. The V and J ends lost 4 bases and 4 bases, in that order; junction bases with no gene match: 9. Germline V lookup: CDR1 SGHTA, CDR2 FQGNSA. The CDR3 DNA reads as TGTGCCAGCAGCTCTATGACAGGGATAGATAATGAAAAACTGTTTTTT. Translation gives CASSSMTGIDNEKLFF.

V usage is TRBV29-1 and J usage is TRBJ2-3; 7 bases match TRBD1. The germline gives CDR1 SQVTM, CDR2 ANQGSEA. J gave up 5 bases and V 7 bases, and 6 bases lay outside the gene matches. The CDR3 runs to 12 residues. This CDR3 reads CSAPGGIDTQYF. The CDR3, as DNA: TGCAGCGCCCCAGGGGGAATAGATACGCAGTATTTT.

The chain couples TRBV9 to TRBJ1-5; D uncertain. CDR1 is SGDLS and CDR2 is YYNGEE in the germline V gene. V lost 0 bases, J lost 6 bases, and 13 bases lay in between. The CDR3 contains 15 residues. The CDR3 loop is CASSVGAGAGQPQHF. CDR3 DNA sequence: TGTGCCAGCAGCGTAGGGGCGGGAGCGGGTCAGCCCCAGCATTTT.

Only a few counts were recorded for this clone. The chain's CDR3 is CASSLGLAATSTDTQYF. DNA for the CDR3: TGCGCCAGCAGCTTGGGGCTAGCGGCGACTAGCACAGATACGCAGTATTTT. The chain combines TRBV5-1 with TRBJ2-3; 7 nucleotides line up with TRBD2. The CDR3 covers 17 residues. Germline assignment: CDR1 SGHRS and CDR2 YFSETQ. The ends lost 0 bases at V and 0 bases at J; junction bases unmatched: 7.

The CDR3 region is CASTTGLAGKDTQYF. The CDR3, as DNA: TGTGCCAGTACCACCGGACTAGCGGGAAAAGATACGCAGTATTTT. This rearrangement joins TRBV19 to TRBJ2-3; 12 positions agree with TRBD2. Unmatched junction bases numbered 7, after V lost 7 bases and J lost 5 bases. The V gene's germline CDR1 is LNHDA and CDR2 SQIVND (reference sequence). CDR3 size: 15 residues.

This chain links TRBV7-9 with TRBJ2-2, with 7 bases matching TRBD1. Germline V lookup: CDR1 SEHNR, CDR2 FQNEAQ (reference sequence). Unmatched junction bases numbered 4, after V lost 7 bases and J lost 5 bases. The CDR3 contains 13 residues. The CDR3 nucleotides read TGTGCCAGCACAGCGACAGGGACCGGGGAGCTGTTTTTT. The encoded protein is CASTATGTGELFF. The whole variable domain, filled in from reference TRBV7-9 and TRBJ2-2, reads DTGVSQNPRHKITKRGQNVTFRCDPISEHNRLYWYRQTLGQGPEFLTYFQNEAQLEKSRLLSDRFSAERPKGSFSTLEIQRTEQGDSAMYLCASTATGTGELFFGEGSRLTVL.